The sequence of this TCR beta chain was determined in a study of regulatory T cells in long-lasting Graves disease. Assembly of TCR beta libraries relied on iRepertoire HTBI primers together with Arm-PCR of CDR3 regions. Each CDR3 protein gets one entry after TCRdb re-called the multiplex PCR reads with MiXCR. The sample has over 200,000 distinct CDR3 sequences; 18% are singletons. Germline V gives CDR1 SGDLS, CDR2 YYNGEE. The CDR3 spans 16 residues. V gave up 0 bases and J gave up 5 bases; unmatched junction bases: 5. This clonotype was seen repeatedly, ten times or more. As for time point: newly diagnosed GD, antithyroid drugs for less than 3 months. The TCR library was made from RNA that had been extracted from PBMCs in TRIzol. The same specimen was also included in a second study, on T cells in Graves' hyperthyroidism and ophthalmopathy.

The sample in question was peripheral blood mononuclear cells (PBMCs), obtained at new diagnosis, from a patient treated with antithyroid drugs. This clonotype was obtained from a woman aged 30 to 39 with Graves disease. The V gene is TRBV9, the J gene TRBJ2-3; 11 positions agree with TRBD2. CDR3 protein: CASSVVLAGGGDTQYF. CDR3 nucleotide sequence: TGTGCCAGCAGCGTAGTGCTAGCGGGGGGAGGAGATACGCAGTATTTT.